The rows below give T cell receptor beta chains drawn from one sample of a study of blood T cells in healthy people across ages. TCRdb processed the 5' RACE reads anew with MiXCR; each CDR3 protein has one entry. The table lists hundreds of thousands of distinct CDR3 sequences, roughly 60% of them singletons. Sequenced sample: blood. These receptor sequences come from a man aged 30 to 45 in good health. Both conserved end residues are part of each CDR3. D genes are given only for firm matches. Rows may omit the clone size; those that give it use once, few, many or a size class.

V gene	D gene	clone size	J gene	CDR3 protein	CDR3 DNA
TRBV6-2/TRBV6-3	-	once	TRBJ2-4	CASSYIAGITRQTLAKNIQYF	TGTGCCAGCAGTTACATCGCGGGAATTACTCGACAGACTTTAGCCAAAAACATTCAGTACTTC
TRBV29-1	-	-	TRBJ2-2	CSVRRVTGELFF	TGCAGCGTTCGCAGGGTGACCGGGGAGCTGTTTTTT
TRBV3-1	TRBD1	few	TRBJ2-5	CASSHRGQETQYF	TGTGCCAGCAGCCACAGGGGGCAAGAGACCCAGTACTTC
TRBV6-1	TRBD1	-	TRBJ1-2	CASSEGTALVYGYTF	TGTGCCAGCAGTGAGGGGACAGCCTTGGTCTATGGCTACACCTTC
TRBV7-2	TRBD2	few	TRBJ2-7	CASRPTGLAGLEQYF	TGTGCCAGCAGACCAACGGGACTAGCGGGACTCGAGCAGTACTTC
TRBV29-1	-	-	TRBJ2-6	CSVVEGSSGANVLTF	TGCAGCGTTGTTGAGGGTAGCTCTGGGGCCAACGTCCTGACTTTC
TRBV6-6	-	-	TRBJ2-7	CASRSGEAYEQYF	TGTGCCAGCAGGTCTGGAGAAGCCTACGAGCAGTACTTC
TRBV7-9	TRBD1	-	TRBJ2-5	CASSKATPGQRQETQYF	TGTGCCAGCAGCAAAGCTACCCCGGGACAGAGACAAGAGACCCAGTACTTC
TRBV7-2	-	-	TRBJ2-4	CASSFSVGIVYWNNEQYF	TGTGCCAGCAGCTTTTCGGTGGGGATCGTGTATTGGAACAATGAGCAGTACTTC
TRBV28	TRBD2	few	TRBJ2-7	CASSLWGTSSYEQYF	TGTGCCAGCAGTTTATGGGGGACTAGCTCTTACGAGCAGTACTTC
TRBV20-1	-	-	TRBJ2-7	CSARAVQVTDEQYF	TGCAGTGCCAGAGCGGTACAGGTAACCGACGAGCAGTACTTC
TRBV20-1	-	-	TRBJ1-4	CSAIVATNEKLFF	TGCAGTGCTATAGTGGCAACTAATGAAAAACTGTTTTTT
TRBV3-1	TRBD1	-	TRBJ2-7	CASSPHGDRGDEQYF	TGTGCCAGCAGCCCCCACGGGGACAGGGGAGACGAGCAGTACTTC
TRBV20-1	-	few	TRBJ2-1	CSASKGYSYNEQFF	TGCAGTGCTAGTAAGGGGTATTCCTACAATGAGCAGTTCTTC
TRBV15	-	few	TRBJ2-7	CATSRDGGPYEQYF	TGTGCCACCAGCAGAGATGGGGGGCCCTACGAGCAGTACTTC
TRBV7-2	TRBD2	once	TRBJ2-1	CASSSAQSLAGVASYNEQFF	TGTGCCAGCAGCTCCGCTCAGAGTCTAGCGGGAGTCGCGTCCTACAATGAGCAGTTCTTC
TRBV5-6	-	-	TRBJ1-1	CASSPSGGPEAFF	TGTGCCAGCAGCCCGAGCGGGGGACCTGAAGCTTTCTTT
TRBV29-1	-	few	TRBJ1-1	CSVRKGGNTEAFF	TGCAGCGTCCGAAAGGGGGGGAACACTGAAGCTTTCTTT
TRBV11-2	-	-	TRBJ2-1	CASSSGRGSAYNEQFF	TGTGCCAGCAGCTCTGGGCGAGGGTCAGCCTACAATGAGCAGTTCTTC
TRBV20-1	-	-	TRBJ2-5	CSTSANEQYF	-
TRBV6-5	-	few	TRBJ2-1	CASSYTSWRDYNEQFF	TGTGCCAGCAGTTACACCAGCTGGAGGGACTACAATGAGCAGTTCTTC
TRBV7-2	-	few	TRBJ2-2	CASSPLAHNTGELFF	TGTGCCAGCAGCCCACTGGCCCACAACACCGGGGAGCTGTTTTTT
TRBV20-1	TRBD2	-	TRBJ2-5	CSAVSGGAENEQYF	TGCAGTGCCGTAAGCGGGGGGGCGGAAAATGAGCAGTACTTC
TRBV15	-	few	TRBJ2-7	CATSRDGWSEQYF	TGTGCCACCAGCAGAGATGGATGGAGCGAGCAGTACTTC
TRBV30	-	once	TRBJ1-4	CAGSGPSAKLFF	TGTGCCGGGAGCGGGCCTTCAGCAAAACTGTTTTTT
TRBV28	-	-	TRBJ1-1	CASSYVQGGTEAFF	TGTGCCAGCAGTTATGTACAGGGAGGCACTGAAGCTTTCTTT
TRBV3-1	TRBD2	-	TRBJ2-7	CASSQFSGNEQYF	TGTGCCAGCAGCCAATTTAGCGGGAACGAGCAGTACTTC
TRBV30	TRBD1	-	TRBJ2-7	CAWSRGHDNEQYF	TGTGCCTGGAGTAGGGGGCACGACAACGAGCAGTACTTC
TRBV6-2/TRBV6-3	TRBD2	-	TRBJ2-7	CASSFRTSGRVNEQYF	TGTGCCAGCAGTTTCCGGACTAGCGGGAGGGTGAACGAGCAGTACTTC
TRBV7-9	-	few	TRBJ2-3	CASSQRGLDTDTQYF	TGTGCCAGCAGCCAACGAGGCCTTGACACAGATACGCAGTATTTT
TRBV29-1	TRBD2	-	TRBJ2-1	CSVHRTSSPSYNEQFF	TGCAGCGTCCACCGGACTAGCAGCCCCTCCTACAATGAGCAGTTCTTC
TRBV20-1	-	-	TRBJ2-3	CSAPGWTREGTQYF	TGCAGTGCTCCGGGATGGACCAGAGAAGGGACGCAGTATTTT
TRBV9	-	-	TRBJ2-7	CASSVVADTYEQYF	TGTGCCAGCAGCGTAGTGGCAGATACCTACGAGCAGTACTTC
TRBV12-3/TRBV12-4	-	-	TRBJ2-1	CASRPPLGTGNEQFF	TGTGCCAGCAGACCCCCACTAGGAACAGGGAATGAGCAGTTCTTC
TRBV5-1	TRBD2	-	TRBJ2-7	CASSLSSGGSPQYF	TGCGCCAGCAGCTTGTCTAGCGGGGGGTCCCCCCAGTACTTC
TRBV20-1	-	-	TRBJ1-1	CSARPNMNTEAFF	TGCAGTGCTAGACCAAATATGAACACTGAAGCTTTCTTT
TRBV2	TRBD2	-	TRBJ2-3	CARGGTRVTDTQYF	TGTGCCAGGGGCGGGACTAGGGTCACAGATACGCAGTATTTT
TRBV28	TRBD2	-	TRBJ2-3	CASGLSSGRASDTQYF	TGTGCCAGCGGACTCTCCAGCGGGAGGGCCTCAGATACGCAGTATTTT
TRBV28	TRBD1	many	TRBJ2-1	CASSSAGTGYNEQFF	TGTGCCAGCAGTTCCGCCGGGACAGGCTACAATGAGCAGTTCTTC
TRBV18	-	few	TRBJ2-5	CASSPIDNRGETQYF	TGTGCCAGTTCACCGATCGATAATAGGGGAGAGACCCAGTACTTC
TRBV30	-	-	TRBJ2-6	CAWGTGGANVLTF	TGTGCCTGGGGGACCGGGGGGGCCAACGTCCTGACTTTC
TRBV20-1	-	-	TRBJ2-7	CSALRHGGGYEQYF	TGCAGTGCTCTAAGGCATGGGGGAGGTTACGAGCAGTACTTC
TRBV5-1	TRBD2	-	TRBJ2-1	CASSLGSGGLDNEQFF	TGCGCCAGCAGCTTAGGCAGCGGGGGTCTTGACAATGAGCAGTTCTTC
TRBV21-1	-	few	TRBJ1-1	CASSTDGRMNTEAFF	TGTGCCAGCAGCACCGACGGCCGTATGAACACTGAAGCTTTCTTT
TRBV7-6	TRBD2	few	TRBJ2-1	CASTSGTSNEQFF	TGTGCCAGCACTTCGGGGACTAGCAATGAGCAGTTCTTC
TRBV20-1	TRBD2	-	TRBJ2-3	CSARDPPGGHSGTDTQYF	TGCAGTGCTAGAGATCCCCCGGGAGGGCATTCTGGCACAGATACGCAGTATTTT
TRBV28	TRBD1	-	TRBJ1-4	CASSRTGGGEKLFF	TGTGCCAGCAGTCGAACAGGGGGAGGTGAAAAACTGTTTTTT
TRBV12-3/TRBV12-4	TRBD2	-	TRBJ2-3	CASSLAGGPRFTQYF	TGTGCCAGCAGTTTAGCGGGAGGGCCGCGCTTTACGCAGTATTTT
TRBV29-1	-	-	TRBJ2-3	CSVVAGNTDTQYF	TGCAGCGTTGTGGCAGGGAACACAGATACGCAGTATTTT
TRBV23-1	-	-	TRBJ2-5	CASSQSVASPRETQYF	TGCGCCAGCAGTCAATCGGTAGCCAGTCCCCGAGAGACCCAGTACTTC
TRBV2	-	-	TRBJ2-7	CASRRQGLDYEQYF	TGTGCCAGCAGGCGCCAGGGTTTGGACTACGAGCAGTACTTC
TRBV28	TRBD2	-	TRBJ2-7	CASNAMGGDEQYF	TGTGCCAGCAATGCCATGGGGGGGGACGAGCAGTACTTC